This T cell receptor (beta chain) stems from a study of blood T cell repertoires in COVID-19. Study-wide background: PBMCs, B-cell-depleted T cells, or T cells were the source of the cDNA or gDNA that made up the material.

Across fewer than 25 US areas, participants ranged in age from 18 to 89 years. Among Cohort 3 donors, those recovered had two negative PCRs, clearance, or symptom resolution. This clone was detected once. Trimming took off 4 bases at V and 3 bases at J, with 9 bases between the two ends. Per germline, CDR1 MDHEN and CDR2 SYDVKM. CDR3 length: 14 residues. Authors' methods: From reference gene primer amplification, estimates of nucleated cell counts were derived. Only in-frame clones appear in the TCRdb table, and some are missing; sequencing was by immunoSEQ multiplex PCR. D and trimming come from the DNA, and the V and J calls and clone size come from that table. Here the sample spans a few hundred thousand clones, around 91% being singletons.

This rearrangement joins TRBV28 to TRBJ2-2, with a tentative D call TRBD1 (6 bases). This receptor was taken from a man between 18 and 35 years old who had recovered from COVID-19. Sequences were obtained from PBMCs or T cells enriched from blood (not recorded which). CDR3 nucleotide sequence: TGTGCCAGCAGTTCACAGGGAGACACCGGGGAGCTGTTTTTT. This sequence encodes CASSSQGDTGELFF.